A selection of T cell receptor beta chains follows, all from one sample in a study of blood T cell repertoires in COVID-19. Sequencing used immunoSEQ multiplex PCR; TCRdb keeps in-frame clones, though not all of them. The profile shows under 250,000 clones, around four fifths of them singletons. The specimen was peripheral blood. Receptors were obtained from a woman aged 65 to 85 with active or convalescent COVID-19. CDR3s include the opening cysteine and the closing phenylalanine or tryptophan. Fields, in order: clone size, V gene, D gene, J gene, CDR3 DNA, CDR3 protein. A D gene is named only where the DNA matches it firmly. Rows give clone size only sometimes, using once, few, many, or a class for an expanded clone.

>.|TRBV10-3|.|TRBJ1-5
TGTGCCATCAGTGAACACCAAAATCAGCCCCAGCATTTT
CAISEHQNQPQHF
>once|TRBV3-1/TRBV3-2|TRBD2|TRBJ2-3
TGTGCCAGCAGCCAAGGACTAGCGTTGAGCACAGATACGCAGTATTTT
CASSQGLALSTDTQYF
>few|TRBV25-1|.|TRBJ1-5
TGTGCCAGCAGTCCACCGAGTGGGGCGGATCAGCCCCAGCATTTT
CASSPPSGADQPQHF
>.|TRBV15|.|TRBJ1-1
TGTGCCACGGGGGGCACTGAAGCTTTCTTT
CATGGTEAFF
>.|TRBV5-1|TRBD1|TRBJ2-7
TGCGCCAGCAGCTTGGCCGAGGGGACAGGGGACTACGAGCAGTACTTC
CASSLAEGTGDYEQYF
>.|TRBV10-3|.|TRBJ1-6
TGTGCCATCAGTGAGGTCGGGTCGCCGGGTTCACCCCTCCACTTT
CAISEVGSPGSPLHF
>once|TRBV21-1|.|TRBJ2-5
TGTGCCAGCAGCAAAGTAACGGGGGAGACCCAGTACTTC
CASSKVTGETQYF
>once|TRBV2|TRBD1|TRBJ1-3
TGTGCCAGCAGAGGGGACAGTATTAGAAACACCATATATTTT
CASRGDSIRNTIYF
>few|TRBV10-3|.|TRBJ1-1
TGTGCCATCAGTGAGCAGGGTATGAACACTGAAGCTTTCTTT
CAISEQGMNTEAFF
>.|TRBV6-1|.|TRBJ1-1
TGTGCCAGCAGTGACCAAGGGGTAGTGAACACTGAAGCTTTCTTT
CASSDQGVVNTEAFF
>.|TRBV6-5|.|TRBJ2-6
TGTGCCAGCACCCGGGGCTCTGGGGCCAACGTCCTGACTTTC
CASTRGSGANVLTF
>.|TRBV5-4|.|TRBJ1-5
TGTGCCAGCAGCTTAGGAGGGTACAATCAGCCCCAGCATTTT
CASSLGGYNQPQHF
>.|TRBV18|TRBD2|TRBJ2-7
TGTGCCAGCTCACCAGGGACTAGCGGGAGAAACGAGCAGTACTTC
CASSPGTSGRNEQYF
>.|TRBV5-1|TRBD2|TRBJ2-1
TGCGCCAGCAGCTGGAGCGGGAGCACGGTGAATGAGCAGTTCTTC
CASSWSGSTVNEQFF
>.|TRBV12-3/TRBV12-4|.|TRBJ1-1
TGTGCCAGCAGTTTGCTGGGGGCGACTGAAGCTTTCTTT
CASSLLGATEAFF
>.|TRBV5-1|TRBD1|TRBJ2-7
TGCGCCAGCAGCTTGGCCCCTTGGGACAGGGGTACGAGGTACTTC
CASSLAPWDRGTRYF
>.|TRBV5-1|TRBD1|TRBJ2-5
TGCGCCACCTCCATGCAGGGGGCGGGAGAGACCCAGTACTTC
CATSMQGAGETQYF
>once|TRBV7-6|TRBD1|TRBJ2-1
TGTGCCAGCAGCTGGGGGCGTGGACAGGGGGACAATGAGCAGTTCTTC
CASSWGRGQGDNEQFF
>.|TRBV5-4|TRBD2|TRBJ2-2
TGTGCCAGCAGCGGAGCCTCCGGACTAGCGGGAGGGGCCCCCGGGGAGCTGTTTTTT
CASSGASGLAGGAPGELFF
>.|TRBV2|TRBD1|TRBJ1-3
TGTGCCAGCAAGGGAGTCAGGGGGGAAATCTCTGGAAACACCATATATTTT
CASKGVRGEISGNTIYF
>.|TRBV5-4|TRBD1|TRBJ1-1
TGTGCCAGCAGCAACCAGGGGGCAGCTGAAGCTTTCTTT
CASSNQGAAEAFF
>once|TRBV30|TRBD2|TRBJ2-7
TGTGCCTGGAGTGTACCCCCCCTCTCCAGACCCCGGGGACTACTCTACGAGCAGTACTTC
CAWSVPPLSRPRGLLYEQYF
>.|TRBV5-1|.|TRBJ2-3
TGCGCCAGCAGCGGCGGGGGCGGTGGAGCAGATACGCAGTATTTT
CASSGGGGGADTQYF
>.|TRBV27|.|TRBJ1-4
TGTGCCAGCAGCCACAGGGCTGGTAATGAAAAACTGTTTTTT
CASSHRAGNEKLFF
>.|TRBV2|.|TRBJ1-5
TGTGCCAGCAGTCCTGACTACAATCAGCCCCAGCATTTT
CASSPDYNQPQHF
>.|TRBV19|.|TRBJ1-2
TGTGCCAGTAGTATGGGGCTGACTGGCTACACCTTC
CASSMGLTGYTF
>many|TRBV10-2|.|TRBJ2-7
TGCGCCAGCAGTGACCCCCCGCAACGCGACTACGAGCAGTACTTC
CASSDPPQRDYEQYF
>.|TRBV2|.|TRBJ2-3
TGTGCCAGCAGAGGCCAGGTTTCTAGCACAGATACGCAGTATTTT
CASRGQVSSTDTQYF
>.|TRBV5-5|.|TRBJ2-7
TGTGCCAGCAGCGGGACAGCGGGAGTCCACGAGCAGTACTTC
CASSGTAGVHEQYF
>few|TRBV12-3/TRBV12-4|.|TRBJ1-1
TGTGCCAGCGGAGTATCCAGGGGTGTAGCTTTCTTT
CASGVSRGVAFF
>.|TRBV5-4|TRBD1|TRBJ2-1
TGTGCCAGCTCACCGGAGGGGACAGGGAGCTACAATGAGCAGTTCTTC
CASSPEGTGSYNEQFF
>.|TRBV12-3/TRBV12-4|.|TRBJ1-2
TGTGCCAGCAGTCCCGGGAGTAGCTATGGCTACACCTTC
CASSPGSSYGYTF
>.|TRBV12-3/TRBV12-4|TRBD1|TRBJ1-1
TGTGCCAGCAGAGACAGGGATGCCTCTGAAGCTTTCTTT
CASRDRDASEAFF
>.|TRBV5-1|.|TRBJ1-5
TGCGCCAGCAGCTTGGGGACAGAAGATCAGCCCCAGCATTTT
CASSLGTEDQPQHF
>.|TRBV30|.|TRBJ2-1
TGTGCCTGGAGCCTCCTAGGGAGCTCCTACAATGAGCAGTTCTTC
CAWSLLGSSYNEQFF
>.|TRBV6-5|.|TRBJ1-5
TGTGCCAGCAGTCCTCAGTATAGCAATCAGCCCCAGCATTTT
CASSPQYSNQPQHF
>few|TRBV7-2|TRBD2|TRBJ2-5
TGTGCCAGCAGCTTGCAAGCGGGGGGCCCCCAAGAGACCCAGTACTTC
CASSLQAGGPQETQYF
>.|TRBV5-1|.|TRBJ2-7
TGCGCCAGCAGCTCGACAGGCTACGAGCAGTACTTC
CASSSTGYEQYF
>many|TRBV4-2|.|TRBJ2-2
TGTGCCAGCAGCCAATCTAGCTGGGCCGGGGAGCTGTTTTTT
CASSQSSWAGELFF
>.|TRBV28|.|TRBJ1-5
TGTGCCCTACGGGGGGCTGCCGGAAATCAGCCCCAGCATTTT
CALRGAAGNQPQHF
>.|TRBV7-2|TRBD1|TRBJ2-7
TGTGCCAGCAGAGGGGGACAGCCTCCCTACGAGCAGTACTTC
CASRGGQPPYEQYF
>.|TRBV20-1|.|TRBJ2-7
TGCAGTGCTAGTGACGGACAGAGCATCTCCTACGAGCAGTACTTC
CSASDGQSISYEQYF
>.|TRBV30|.|TRBJ1-6
TGTGCCTGGCAGGGTTATAATTCACCCCTCCACTTT
CAWQGYNSPLHF
>.|TRBV2|.|TRBJ1-1
TGTGCCAGCAGCGGCCGGACAGTACTGGCTTTCTTT
CASSGRTVLAFF
>.|TRBV3-1/TRBV3-2|TRBD2|TRBJ2-3
TGTGCCAGCAGCCTTCACCGACTAGCGGTCACAGATACGCAGTATTTT
CASSLHRLAVTDTQYF
>few|TRBV5-1|TRBD2|TRBJ2-5
TGCGCCAGCAGCTTGGCTTCTCTAGCGGGTACCCTCCAAGAGACCCAGTACTTC
CASSLASLAGTLQETQYF
>.|TRBV6-5|TRBD2|TRBJ2-5
TGTGCCAGCAGCGACCCCGGGGGGGCAGAGACCCAGTACTTC
CASSDPGGAETQYF
>.|TRBV7-2|TRBD1|TRBJ1-5
TGTGCCAGCAGCTTGGACAGGTTCAATCAGCCCCAGCATTTT
CASSLDRFNQPQHF
>.|TRBV9|TRBD2|TRBJ2-5
TGTGCCAGCAGCATCGGGACTAGCGGGGCGCGGGAGACCCAGTACTTC
CASSIGTSGARETQYF
>.|TRBV20-1|.|TRBJ2-3
TGCAGTGCTAGTGTTTGGCGGCCCACAGATACGCAGTATTTT
CSASVWRPTDTQYF
>.|TRBV27|TRBD1|TRBJ1-6
TGTGCCAGCAGGGGACAGTTGAGGAGCTCCTATAATTCACCCCTCCACTTT
CASRGQLRSSYNSPLHF
>few|TRBV6-5|TRBD2|TRBJ2-7
TGTGCCAGCAGTCCCCGGCTAGCGGGGGGTTACGAGCAGTACTTC
CASSPRLAGGYEQYF
>.|TRBV5-1|TRBD1|TRBJ1-2
TGCGCCAGCGCTACGCCTGGGACAGGTGATGGCTACACCTTC
CASATPGTGDGYTF
>once|TRBV7-9|.|TRBJ1-1
TGTGCCAGCAGCTTAACGACAGCGACTGAAGCTTTCTTT
CASSLTTATEAFF